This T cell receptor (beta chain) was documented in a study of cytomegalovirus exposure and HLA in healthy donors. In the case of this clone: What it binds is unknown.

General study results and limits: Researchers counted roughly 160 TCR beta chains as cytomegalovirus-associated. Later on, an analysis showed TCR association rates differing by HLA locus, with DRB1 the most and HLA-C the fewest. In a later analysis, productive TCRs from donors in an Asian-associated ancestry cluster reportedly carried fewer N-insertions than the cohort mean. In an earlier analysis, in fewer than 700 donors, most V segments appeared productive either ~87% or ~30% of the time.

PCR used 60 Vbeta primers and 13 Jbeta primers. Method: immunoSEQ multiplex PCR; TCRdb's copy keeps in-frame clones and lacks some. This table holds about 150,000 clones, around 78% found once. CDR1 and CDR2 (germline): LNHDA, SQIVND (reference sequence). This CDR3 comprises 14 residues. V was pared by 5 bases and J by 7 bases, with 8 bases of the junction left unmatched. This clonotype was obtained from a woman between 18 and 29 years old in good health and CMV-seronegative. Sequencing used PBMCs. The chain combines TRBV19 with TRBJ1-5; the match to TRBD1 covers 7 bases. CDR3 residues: CASSPEGAWQPQHF. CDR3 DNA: TGTGCCAGTAGTCCCGAGGGGGCCTGGCAGCCCCAGCATTTT.